This T cell receptor beta chain comes out of a study of regulatory dendritic cells for organ transplantation. Study-wide results and limits: Among resting subsets, memory CD8+ cells contained the most alloreactive clonotypes.

The CDR3 consists of 15 residues. Per the germline V gene, CDR1 is SNHLY and CDR2 is FYNNEI. Unmatched junction bases numbered 5, after V lost 2 bases and J lost 8 bases. To note about this clone: Its target is not known.

The table came from immunoSEQ multiplex PCR; TCRdb's copy has only in-frame clones and leaves some out. In the table there are roughly 35,000 clones, 85% to 90% of which are singletons. The chain recombines TRBV2 with TRBJ2-1; 11 nucleotides agree with TRBD2. The receptor was isolated from a human donor in good health. Sequenced: naive CD4+ T cells from blood. Subset denoted: CD45RA+ naive T cells. Written as DNA, the CDR3 is TGTGCCAGCAGTGAATCTAGCGGGAGGTTGTATGAGCAGTTCTTC. It specifies CASSESSGRLYEQFF.